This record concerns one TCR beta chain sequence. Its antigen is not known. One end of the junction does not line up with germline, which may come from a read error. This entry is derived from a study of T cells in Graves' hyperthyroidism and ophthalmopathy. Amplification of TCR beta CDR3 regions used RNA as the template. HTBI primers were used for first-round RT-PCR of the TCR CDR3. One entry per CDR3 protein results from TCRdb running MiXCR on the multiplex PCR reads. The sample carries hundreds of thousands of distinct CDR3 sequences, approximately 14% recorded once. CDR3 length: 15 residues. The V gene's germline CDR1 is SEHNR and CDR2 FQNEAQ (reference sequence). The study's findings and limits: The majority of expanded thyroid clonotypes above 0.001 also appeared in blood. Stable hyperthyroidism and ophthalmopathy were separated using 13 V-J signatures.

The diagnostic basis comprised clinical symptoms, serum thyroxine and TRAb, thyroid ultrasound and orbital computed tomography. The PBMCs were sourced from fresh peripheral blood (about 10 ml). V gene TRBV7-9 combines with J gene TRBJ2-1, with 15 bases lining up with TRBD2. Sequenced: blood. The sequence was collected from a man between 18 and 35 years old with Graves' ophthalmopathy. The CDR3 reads CASSPGLAGGIEQLF. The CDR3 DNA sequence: TGTGCCAGCAGCCCTGGACTAGCGGGAGGGATTGAGCAGCTCTTC.